This T cell receptor beta chain was captured by sequencing in a study of glioma-infiltrating T cells after dendritic cell vaccination. The overall study: Dendritic cells derived from monocytes and pulsed with autologous tumor lysate formed the vaccine.

This clone was seen a single time. Fresh-frozen tumor tissue and more than two years of survival data were available for all. TCRdb keeps only in-frame clones here, not all; method: immunoSEQ multiplex PCR. The sample contains tens of thousands of clones, 70% to 90% of which appear only once. This receptor was obtained from a human donor with glioblastoma. Sequencing was performed on blood, taken before dendritic cell vaccination.

CDR3 bases: TGTGCCAGTAGTATGGGACAGGGGTGGGACTATGGCTACACCTTC. This sequence encodes CASSMGQGWDYGYTF. The chain uses TRBV19 and TRBJ1-2, with 10 positions matching TRBD1. In germline, CDR1 is LNHDA, CDR2 SQIVND (reference sequence). CDR3 size: 15 residues. V dropped 3 bases and J dropped 3; count of bases not matched to a gene: 4.